This T cell receptor (beta chain) is from a study of PD-1 blockade in classical Hodgkin lymphoma. Notes on the study in general: Compared with baseline, CD4+ but not CD8+ TCR diversity had risen significantly by C4D1. TCR diversity at baseline was reported to be reduced in newly diagnosed patients relative to healthy donors. Patients who responded completely had about the same baseline diversity as newly diagnosed patients. Differences between repertoires have undefined causes, possibly disease activity or prior therapy.

Following autologous stem cell transplantation, relapse occurred in every patient, and exposure to brentuximab vedotin varied. Repertoires were generated with immunoSEQ multiplex PCR, while TCRdb's copy carries only in-frame clones and drops some. This sample carries 25,000 to 35,000 clones, approximately 70% of them seen once, and the ten largest clones take around 28%. The CDR3 has 16 amino acids. Per germline, CDR1 SEHNR and CDR2 FQNEAQ (reference sequence). Trimming cost V 0 bases and J 2 bases, with 12 bases left between them. A few counts support this clone. Its target is unknown. This TCR was recovered from a human donor with classical Hodgkin lymphoma. The rearrangement links TRBV7-9 to TRBJ2-3; D possibly uses TRBD1 or TRBD2 (5 bases each). Source: peripheral blood mononuclear cells (PBMCs), taken before the second cycle of nivolumab. The CDR3 sequence: CASSLAPGRYTDTQYF. CDR3 in DNA: TGTGCCAGCAGCTTAGCCCCGGGACGTTACACAGATACGCAGTATTTT.